A single sample is the source of the 7 T cell receptor beta chains below, sequenced in a study of T-cell memory formation after mild COVID-19 (dated by TCRdb to the early 2020s). Library preparation employed 5' RACE. The sequencer was an Illumina NovaSeq 6000. The public reads were run again by TCRdb, first through fastp at Q25 and then through MiXCR, and only productive beta chains were kept. Each CDR3 protein appears once, grouped with its most common genes and DNA. The sample yields 550,000 to 700,000 distinct CDR3 sequences; roughly 17% were counted once. Of the sample, approximately 12% is held by the ten largest clones. Sequenced: PBMCs or a T cell subset sorted from them (not recorded which). These receptors originate from an adult woman who had mild COVID-19 (a few samples of this study predate the infection). The sample titles of this study are shuffled in the database, so cell type and time point are left out; the donor was told from shared clones.

This clonotype was recorded many times. The V call is TRBV11-3, the J call TRBJ2-1, with D uncertain. Germline lookup yields CDR1 SGHNT and CDR2 YENEEA. The CDR3 sequence is 12 residues long. V dropped 3 bases and J dropped 7 bases, with 7 bases sitting between them. CDR3: CASSLYGNEQFF. CDR3 nucleotide sequence: TGTGCCAGCAGCTTGTATGGGAATGAGCAGTTCTTC.

The rearrangement links TRBV11-1 to TRBJ2-5; the D gene is possibly TRBD2 (7 bases). Between the trimmed V and J ends, which lost 4 bases and 4 bases, there was a span of 13 bases. CDR1 SGHAT and CDR2 FQDESV come from the germline V gene (reference sequence). The CDR3 loop spans 14 amino acids. Here the CDR3 reads CASSSPGGRETQYF. The CDR3 nucleotides are TGTGCCAGCAGCTCGCCGGGGGGCCGAGAGACCCAGTACTTC.

This clonotype came up a few times. The chain is built from TRBV5-1 and TRBJ2-2, with unresolved D. Germline-derived CDR1 and CDR2 are SGHRS and YFSETQ. This CDR3 has 15 amino acids. Trimming cost V 0 bases and J 4 bases, with 10 bases left between them. The CDR3 DNA reads TGCGCCAGCAGCTTGGTTACAAGATTCACCGGGGAGCTGTTTTTT. It specifies CASSLVTRFTGELFF.

This chain uses TRBV2 with TRBJ2-1; 8 bases map to TRBD2. Germline CDR1 is SNHLY and CDR2 is FYNNEI. The V and J ends lost 6 bases and 2 bases, in that order; junction bases with no gene match: 6. The CDR3 length is 15 residues. In DNA, the CDR3 is TGTGCCAGCAGCGTTAGCGGGGCTACCTACAATGAGCAGTTCTTC. Its translation is CASSVSGATYNEQFF.

CDR3 nucleotide sequence: TGTGCCAGCAGCCCTGGACAACAGCAGTACTTC. As protein: CASSPGQQQYF. The rearrangement uses TRBV7-9 and TRBJ2-7; a possible D gene is TRBD1 (5 bases). Germline CDR1 and CDR2: SEHNR and FQNEAQ (reference sequence). The CDR3 has 11 residues. V shed 5 bases and J shed 8 bases, with 10 bases lying between them. Full variable domain (missing parts from reference TRBV7-9 and TRBJ2-7): DTGVSQNPRHKITKRGQNVTFRCDPISEHNRLYWYRQTLGQGPEFLTYFQNEAQLEKSRLLSDRFSAERPKGSFSTLEIQRTEQGDSAMYLCASSPGQQQYFGPGTRLTVT.

The rearrangement uses TRBV7-9 and TRBJ1-5, with D possibly TRBD1 on 5 matching bases. V lost 1 base and J 1 base, leaving 11 bases between the germline ends. CDR3 length: 16 amino acids. Per germline, CDR1 SEHNR and CDR2 FQNEAQ (reference sequence). The CDR3 loop is CASSLEPGGSNQPQHF. The CDR3 bases are TGTGCCAGCAGCTTAGAGCCTGGGGGGAGCAATCAGCCCCAGCATTTT.

This clonotype was detected only a few times. V is TRBV11-1 and J is TRBJ2-7, with a weak D call TRBD1 (5 bases). With 5 bases removed from V and 5 bases from J, the gap between germline ends came to 19 bases. The germline V gene encodes CDR1 SGHAT and CDR2 FQDESV (reference sequence). The CDR3 has 15 amino acids. CDR3 in amino acids: CASSLPGLGRDEQYF. The CDR3 coding sequence is TGTGCCAGCAGCCTCCCGGGTTTGGGGCGAGACGAGCAGTACTTC.